This TCR beta chain appears in the sequencing data of a study of T cell responses to AZD1222 COVID-19 vaccine. Sequencing used immunoSEQ multiplex PCR; TCRdb keeps in-frame clones, though not all of them. This table has some 130,000 clones, 80% to 90% appearing once. Study-level points and caveats: The donor cohort was predominantly white British with a female majority, and clonal diversity may have been underestimated.

The CDR3 runs 15 residues. Germline CDR1 SGDLS, CDR2 YYNGEE. Trimming cost V 2 bases and J 0 bases, with 9 bases left between them. About this clone: No antigen is known for it. Other DNA sequences of this sample code for an identical CDR3.

Sequences were derived from peripheral blood, sampled 28 days after the second AZD1222 dose. The V and J genes are TRBV9 and TRBJ2-1; TRBD2 is a possible D gene (6 bases). This clonotype originated in an adult who received the AZD1222 COVID-19 vaccine. In nucleotides, the CDR3 is TGTGCCAGCAGCGTTAGCGGAGGCTCCTACAATGAGCAGTTCTTC. It codes for CASSVSGGSYNEQFF.